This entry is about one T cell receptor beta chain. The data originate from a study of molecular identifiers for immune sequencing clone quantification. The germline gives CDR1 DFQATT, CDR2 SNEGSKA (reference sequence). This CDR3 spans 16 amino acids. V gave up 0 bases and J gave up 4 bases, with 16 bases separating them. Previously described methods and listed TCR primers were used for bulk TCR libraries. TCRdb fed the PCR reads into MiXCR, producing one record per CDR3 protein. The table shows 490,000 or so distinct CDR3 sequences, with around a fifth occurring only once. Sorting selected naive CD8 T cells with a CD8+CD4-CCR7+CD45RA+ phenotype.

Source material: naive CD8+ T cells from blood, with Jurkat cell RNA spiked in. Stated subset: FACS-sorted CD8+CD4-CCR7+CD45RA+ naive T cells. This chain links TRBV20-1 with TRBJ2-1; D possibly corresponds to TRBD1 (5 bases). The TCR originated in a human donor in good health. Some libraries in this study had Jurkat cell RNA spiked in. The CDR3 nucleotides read TGCAGTGCTAGAGATTTAGGGAAGGGGCAATACAATGAGCAGTTCTTC. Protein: CSARDLGKGQYNEQFF.